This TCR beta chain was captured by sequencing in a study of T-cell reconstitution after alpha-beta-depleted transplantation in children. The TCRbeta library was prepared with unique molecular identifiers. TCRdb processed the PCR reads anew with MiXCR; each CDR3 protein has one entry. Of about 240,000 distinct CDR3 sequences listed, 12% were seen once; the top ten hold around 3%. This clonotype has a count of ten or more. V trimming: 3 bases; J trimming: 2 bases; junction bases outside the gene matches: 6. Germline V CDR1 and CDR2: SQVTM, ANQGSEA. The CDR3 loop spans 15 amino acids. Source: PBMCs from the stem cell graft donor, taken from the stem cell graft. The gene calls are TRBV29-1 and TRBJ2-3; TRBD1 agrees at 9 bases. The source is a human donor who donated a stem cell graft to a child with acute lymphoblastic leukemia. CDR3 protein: CSVDGQGINTDTQYF. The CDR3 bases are TGCAGCGTTGACGGACAGGGGATAAACACAGATACGCAGTATTTT.